Detailed here is one T cell receptor beta chain. V dropped 0 bases and J dropped 1; count of bases not matched to a gene: 2. CDR1 and CDR2 (germline): LGHNT, FRNRAP. The CDR3 is 15 residues long. TCRdb's copy holds only in-frame clones and misses some; the assay was immunoSEQ multiplex PCR. Of some 320,000 clones detected, about nine tenths appear once; the ten largest clones hold roughly 10%. This sample is part of a study of blood T cell repertoires in COVID-19. Across the study: The cDNA or gDNA used as material had been derived from T cells, B-cell-depleted T cells, or PBMCs.

Sequencing was done on a sample of peripheral blood. The rearrangement uses TRBV12-5 and TRBJ2-5; 7 bases are shared with TRBD1. This receptor was identified in a woman aged 25 to 39 with COVID-19, enrolled during active disease. The CDR3 region has the DNA TGTGCTAGTGGTTTGGTAAGGGGGCTCCAAGAGACCCAGTACTTC. It translates to CASGLVRGLQETQYF. The full variable domain, its missing parts supplied by reference TRBV12-5 and TRBJ2-5, is DARVTQTPRHKVTEMGQEVTMRCQPILGHNTVFWYRQTMMQGLELLAYFRNRAPLDDSGMPKDRFSAEMPDATLATLKIQPSEPRDSAVYFCASGLVRGLQETQYFGPGTRLLVL.